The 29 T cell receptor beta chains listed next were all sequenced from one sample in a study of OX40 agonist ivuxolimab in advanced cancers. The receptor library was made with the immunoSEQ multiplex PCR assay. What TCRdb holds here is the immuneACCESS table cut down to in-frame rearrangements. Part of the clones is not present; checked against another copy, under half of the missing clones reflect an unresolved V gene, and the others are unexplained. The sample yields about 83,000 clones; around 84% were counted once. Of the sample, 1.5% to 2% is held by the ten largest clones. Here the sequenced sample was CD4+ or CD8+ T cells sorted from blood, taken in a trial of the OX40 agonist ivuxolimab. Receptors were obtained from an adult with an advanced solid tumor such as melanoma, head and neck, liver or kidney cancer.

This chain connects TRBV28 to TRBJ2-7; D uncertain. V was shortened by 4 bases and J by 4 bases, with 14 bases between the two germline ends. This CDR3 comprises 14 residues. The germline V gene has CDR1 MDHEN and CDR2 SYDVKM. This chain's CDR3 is CASSSHPRVYEQYF. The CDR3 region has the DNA TGTGCCAGCAGTTCTCACCCGAGAGTGTACGAGCAGTACTTC.

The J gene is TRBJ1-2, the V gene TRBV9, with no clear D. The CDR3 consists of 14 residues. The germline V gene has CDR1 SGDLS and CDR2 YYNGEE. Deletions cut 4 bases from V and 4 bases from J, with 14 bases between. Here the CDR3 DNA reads TGTGCCAGCAGCATAGAGGAGGACCTCTATGGCTACACCTTC. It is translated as CASSIEEDLYGYTF.

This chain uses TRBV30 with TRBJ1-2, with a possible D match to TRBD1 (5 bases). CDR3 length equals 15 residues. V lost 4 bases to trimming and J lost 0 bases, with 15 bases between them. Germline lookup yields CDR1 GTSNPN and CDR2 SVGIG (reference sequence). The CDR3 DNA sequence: TGTGCCTGGATCACCCAGGGTGGGGCTAACTATGGCTACACCTTC. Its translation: CAWITQGGANYGYTF.

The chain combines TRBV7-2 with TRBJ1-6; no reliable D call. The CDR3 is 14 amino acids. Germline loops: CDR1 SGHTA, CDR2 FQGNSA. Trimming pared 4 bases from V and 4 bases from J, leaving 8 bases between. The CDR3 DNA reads TGTGCCAGCAGCTCGACGGCTTATAATTCACCCCTCCACTTT. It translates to CASSSTAYNSPLHF.

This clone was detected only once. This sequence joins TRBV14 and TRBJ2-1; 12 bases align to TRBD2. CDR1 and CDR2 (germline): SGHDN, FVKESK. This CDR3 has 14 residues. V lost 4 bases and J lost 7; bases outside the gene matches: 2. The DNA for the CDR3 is TGTGCCAGCAGCCCTACTAGCGGGGGGAATGAGCAGTTCTTC. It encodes CASSPTSGGNEQFF.

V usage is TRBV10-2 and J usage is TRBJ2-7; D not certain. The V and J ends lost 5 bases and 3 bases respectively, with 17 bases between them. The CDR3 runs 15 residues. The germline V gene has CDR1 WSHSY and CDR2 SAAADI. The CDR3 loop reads CASSQRASGLYEQYF. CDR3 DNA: TGCGCCAGCAGTCAAAGGGCGTCCGGCCTCTACGAGCAGTACTTC.

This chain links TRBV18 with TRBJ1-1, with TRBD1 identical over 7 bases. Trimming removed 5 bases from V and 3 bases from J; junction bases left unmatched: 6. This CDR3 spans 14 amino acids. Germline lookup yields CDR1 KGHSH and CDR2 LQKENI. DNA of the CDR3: TGTGCCAGCTCAGCAAGTGACAGGGACACTGAAGCTTTCTTT. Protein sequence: CASSASDRDTEAFF.

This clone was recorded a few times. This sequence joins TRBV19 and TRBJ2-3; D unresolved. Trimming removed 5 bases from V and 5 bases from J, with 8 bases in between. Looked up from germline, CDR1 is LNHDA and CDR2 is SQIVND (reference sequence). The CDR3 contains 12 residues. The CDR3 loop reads CASSSGLDTQYF. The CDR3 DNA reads TGTGCCAGTAGTTCTGGGTTAGATACGCAGTATTTT. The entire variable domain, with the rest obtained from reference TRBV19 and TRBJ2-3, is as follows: DGGITQSPKYLFRKEGQNVTLSCEQNLNHDAMYWYRQDPGQGLRLIYYSQIVNDFQKGDIAEGYSVSREKKESFPLTVTSAQKNPTAFYLCASSSGLDTQYFGPGTRLTVL.

As DNA, the CDR3 is TGTGCCAGCAGCGGCACAAGCCCGAACACCGGGGAGCTGTTTTTT. As protein: CASSGTSPNTGELFF. This chain joins TRBV6-5 and TRBJ2-2; D unresolved. CDR1 and CDR2 (germline): MNHEY, SVGAGI. The CDR3 is 15 amino acids. Between the trimmed V and J ends, which lost 6 bases and 0 bases, there was a span of 11 bases.

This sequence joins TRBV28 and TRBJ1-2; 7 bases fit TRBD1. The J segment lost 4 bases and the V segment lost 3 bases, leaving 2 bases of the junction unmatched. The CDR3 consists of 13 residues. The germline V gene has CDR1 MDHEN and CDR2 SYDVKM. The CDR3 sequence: CASSFQGVYGYTF. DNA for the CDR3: TGTGCCAGCAGTTTCCAGGGGGTCTATGGCTACACCTTC.

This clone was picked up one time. The CDR3 DNA reads TGTGCCAGCAGCCACGGTTGGGCGAATCGGGAGACCCAGTACTTC. It encodes CASSHGWANRETQYF. This chain connects TRBV7-2 to TRBJ2-5; D is undetermined. V lost 5 bases and J 5 bases, leaving 18 bases between the germline ends. This CDR3 has 15 residues. Per the germline V gene, CDR1 is SGHTA and CDR2 is FQGNSA.

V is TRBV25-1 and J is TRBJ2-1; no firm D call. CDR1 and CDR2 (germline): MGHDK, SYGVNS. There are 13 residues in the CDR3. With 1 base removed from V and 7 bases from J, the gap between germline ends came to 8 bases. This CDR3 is CASSESTGNEQFF. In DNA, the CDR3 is TGTGCCAGCAGTGAATCAACCGGAAATGAGCAGTTCTTC.

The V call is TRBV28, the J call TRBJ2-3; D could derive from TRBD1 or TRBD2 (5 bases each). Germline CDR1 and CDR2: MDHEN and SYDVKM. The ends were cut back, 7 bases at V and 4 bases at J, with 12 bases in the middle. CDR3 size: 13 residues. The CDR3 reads CASTRDPSDTQYF. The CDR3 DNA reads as TGTGCCAGCACACGGGACCCCTCAGATACGCAGTATTTT.

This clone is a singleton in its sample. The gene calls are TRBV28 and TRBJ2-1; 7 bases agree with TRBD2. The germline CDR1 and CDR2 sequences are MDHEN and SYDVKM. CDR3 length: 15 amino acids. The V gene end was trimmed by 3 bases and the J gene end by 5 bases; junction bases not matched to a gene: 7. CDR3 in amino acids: CASSFHTGGNNEQFF. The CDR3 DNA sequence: TGTGCCAGCAGTTTTCATACGGGGGGAAACAATGAGCAGTTCTTC.

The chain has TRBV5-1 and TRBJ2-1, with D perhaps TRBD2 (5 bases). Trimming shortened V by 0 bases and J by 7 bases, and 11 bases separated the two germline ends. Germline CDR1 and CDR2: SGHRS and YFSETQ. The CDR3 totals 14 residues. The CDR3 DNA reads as TGCGCCAGCAGCTTGGGAACACTAGAGAATGAGCAGTTCTTC. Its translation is CASSLGTLENEQFF.

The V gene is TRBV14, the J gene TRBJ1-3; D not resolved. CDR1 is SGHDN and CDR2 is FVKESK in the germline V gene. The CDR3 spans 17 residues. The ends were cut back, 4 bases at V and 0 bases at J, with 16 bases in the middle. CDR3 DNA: TGTGCCAGCAGCCGCGTAGCAGTCGGGTTCTCTGGAAACACCATATATTTT. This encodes CASSRVAVGFSGNTIYF. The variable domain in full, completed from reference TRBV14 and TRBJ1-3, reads EAGVTQFPSHSVIEKGQTVTLRCDPISGHDNLYWYRRVMGKEIKFLLHFVKESKQDESGMPNNRFLAERTGGTYSTLKVQPAELEDSGVYFCASSRVAVGFSGNTIYFGEGSWLTVV.

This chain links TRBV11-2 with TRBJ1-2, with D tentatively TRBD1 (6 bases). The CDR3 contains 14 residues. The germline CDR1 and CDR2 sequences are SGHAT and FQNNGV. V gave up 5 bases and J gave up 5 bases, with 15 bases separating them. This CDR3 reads CASSPLGGGYGYTF. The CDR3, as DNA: TGTGCCAGCAGCCCTCTCGGAGGGGGGTATGGCTACACCTTC.

The CDR3 protein is CASSLNDLANYGYTF. The CDR3 DNA reads TGTGCCAGCAGCCTAAATGACCTAGCTAACTATGGCTACACCTTC. V and J are TRBV11-1 and TRBJ1-2; D gene ambiguous. Germline loops: CDR1 SGHAT, CDR2 FQDESV (reference sequence). This CDR3 comprises 15 residues. V was trimmed by 5 bases and J by 0 bases, leaving 13 bases between them.

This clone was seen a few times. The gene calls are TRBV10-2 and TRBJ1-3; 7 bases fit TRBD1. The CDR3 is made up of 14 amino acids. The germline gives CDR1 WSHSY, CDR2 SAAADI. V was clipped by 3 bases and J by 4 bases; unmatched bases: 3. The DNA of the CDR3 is TGCGCCAGCAGTGACTTGGACAGGGGAAACACCATATATTTT. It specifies CASSDLDRGNTIYF.

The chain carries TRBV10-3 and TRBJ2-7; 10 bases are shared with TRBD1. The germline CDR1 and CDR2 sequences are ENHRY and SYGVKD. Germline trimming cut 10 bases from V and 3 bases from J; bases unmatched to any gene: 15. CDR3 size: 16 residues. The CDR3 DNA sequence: TGTGCCACCAAACCCCGTCCGGGACAGGGGAACTACGAGCAGTACTTC. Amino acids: CATKPRPGQGNYEQYF.

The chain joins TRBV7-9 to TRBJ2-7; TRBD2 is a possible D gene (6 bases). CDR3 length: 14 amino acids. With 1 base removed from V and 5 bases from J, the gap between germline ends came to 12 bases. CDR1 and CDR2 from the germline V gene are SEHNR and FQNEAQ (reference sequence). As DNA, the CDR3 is TGTGCCAGCAGCTTAGGGGCGGGGACGGACGAGCAGTACTTC. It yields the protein CASSLGAGTDEQYF.

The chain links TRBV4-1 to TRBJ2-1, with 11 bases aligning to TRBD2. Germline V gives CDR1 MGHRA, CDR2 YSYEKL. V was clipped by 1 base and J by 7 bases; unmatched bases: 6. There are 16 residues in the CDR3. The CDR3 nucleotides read TGCGCCAGCAGCCAAGGATCTAGCGGGGGGCTGAATGAGCAGTTCTTC. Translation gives CASSQGSSGGLNEQFF.

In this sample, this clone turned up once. Here the CDR3 DNA reads TGTGCCATCCAATTGGGATATAGGGCTAGCGGGTCCTACGAGCAGTACTTC. Protein: CAIQLGYRASGSYEQYF. This chain connects TRBV7-8 to TRBJ2-7; 8 nucleotides align to TRBD2. V was pared by 10 bases and J by 1 base, with 18 bases of the junction left unmatched. CDR1 and CDR2 (germline): SGHVS, FQNEAQ. The CDR3 runs to 17 residues. The full variable domain, with the rest looked up from reference TRBV7-8 and TRBJ2-7, is GAGVSQSPRYKVAKRGQDVALRCDPISGHVSLFWYQQALGQGPEFLTYFQNEAQLDKSGLPSDRFFAERPEGSVSTLKIQRTQQEDSAVYLCAIQLGYRASGSYEQYFGPGTRLTVT.

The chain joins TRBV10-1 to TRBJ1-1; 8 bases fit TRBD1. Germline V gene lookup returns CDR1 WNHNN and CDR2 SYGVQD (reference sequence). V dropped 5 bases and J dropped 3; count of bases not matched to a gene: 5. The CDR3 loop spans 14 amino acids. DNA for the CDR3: TGCGCCAGCAGTACAGGGGGAGGGCACACTGAAGCTTTCTTT. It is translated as CASSTGGGHTEAFF.

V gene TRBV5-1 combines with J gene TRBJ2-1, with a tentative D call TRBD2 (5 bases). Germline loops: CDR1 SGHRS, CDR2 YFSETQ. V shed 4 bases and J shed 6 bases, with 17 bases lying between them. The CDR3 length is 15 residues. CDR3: CASSPVQVRGNEQFF. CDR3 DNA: TGCGCCAGCAGCCCGGTTCAGGTTCGGGGCAATGAGCAGTTCTTC.

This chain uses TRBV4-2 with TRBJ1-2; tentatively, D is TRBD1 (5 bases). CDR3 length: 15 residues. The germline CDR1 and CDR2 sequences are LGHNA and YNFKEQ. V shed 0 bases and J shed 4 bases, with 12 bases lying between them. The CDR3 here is CASSQDRVGSYGYTF. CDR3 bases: TGTGCCAGCAGCCAAGACAGGGTGGGAAGCTATGGCTACACCTTC.

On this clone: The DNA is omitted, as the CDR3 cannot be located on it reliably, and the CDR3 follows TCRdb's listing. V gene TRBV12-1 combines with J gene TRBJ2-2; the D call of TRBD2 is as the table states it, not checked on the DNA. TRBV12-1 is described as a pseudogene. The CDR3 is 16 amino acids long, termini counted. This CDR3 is CASSSGVGFGTGELFF.

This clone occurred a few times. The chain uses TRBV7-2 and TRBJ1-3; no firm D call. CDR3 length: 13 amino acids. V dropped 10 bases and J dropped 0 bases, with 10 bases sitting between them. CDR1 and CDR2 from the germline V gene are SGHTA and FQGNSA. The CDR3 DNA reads TGTGCCACCTCTTCCGCCTCTGGAAACACCATATATTTT. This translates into CATSSASGNTIYF. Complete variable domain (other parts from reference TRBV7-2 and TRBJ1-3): GAGVSQSPSNKVTEKGKDVELRCDPISGHTALYWYRQSLGQGLEFLIYFQGNSAPDKSGLPSDRFSAERTGGSVSTLTIQRTQQEDSAVYLCATSSASGNTIYFGEGSWLTVV.

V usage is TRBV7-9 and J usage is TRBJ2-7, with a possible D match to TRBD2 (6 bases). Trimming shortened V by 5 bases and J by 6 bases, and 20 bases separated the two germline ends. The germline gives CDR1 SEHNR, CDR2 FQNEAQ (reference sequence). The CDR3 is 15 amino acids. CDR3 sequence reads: CASSPRGERAGEQYF. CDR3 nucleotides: TGTGCCAGCAGCCCCCGAGGCGAACGAGCGGGCGAGCAGTACTTC. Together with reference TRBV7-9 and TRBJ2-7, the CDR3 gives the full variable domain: DTGVSQNPRHKITKRGQNVTFRCDPISEHNRLYWYRQTLGQGPEFLTYFQNEAQLEKSRLLSDRFSAERPKGSFSTLEIQRTEQGDSAMYLCASSPRGERAGEQYFGPGTRLTVT.